The rows below give T cell receptor beta chains drawn from one sample of a study of early T cells in non-severe SARS-CoV-2 infection. Each CDR3 protein gets one entry after TCRdb re-called the 5' RACE reads with MiXCR. The sample consists of about 57,000 distinct CDR3 sequences, over 7.5% of them appearing once. The specimen was whole blood. These receptors were taken from an adult who was a healthcare worker with PCR-confirmed SARS-CoV-2 infection or an uninfected control (not recorded which). Each CDR3 is given with its conserved first and last residue. Fields, in order: J gene, D gene, V gene, clone size, CDR3 protein, CDR3 DNA. D genes are given only for firm matches. Expanded clones get a size class; other rows say once, few or many, or leave the size out.

J: TRBJ1-2
D: NA
V: TRBV6-1
size: few
CDR3: CASSGRGYTF
DNA: TGTGCCAGCAGCGGGCGCGGCTACACCTTC

J: TRBJ2-7
D: NA
V: TRBV6-2/TRBV6-3
size: NA
CDR3: CASSYFNEQYF
DNA: TGTGCCAGCAGTTACTTTAACGAGCAGTACTTC

J: TRBJ2-7
D: NA
V: TRBV20-1
size: few
CDR3: CSASSVPRGKGEQYF
DNA: TGCAGTGCTAGTTCGGTCCCCAGGGGAAAGGGCGAGCAGTACTTC

J: TRBJ2-7
D: NA
V: TRBV20-1
size: few
CDR3: CSARDRAVTYEQYF
DNA: TGCAGTGCTAGAGATCGGGCCGTGACCTACGAGCAGTACTTC

J: TRBJ1-2
D: NA
V: TRBV4-2
size: many
CDR3: CASSQDRQEYYGYTF
DNA: TGTGCCAGCAGCCAAGATAGACAGGAGTACTATGGCTACACCTTC

J: TRBJ1-1
D: NA
V: TRBV20-1
size: NA
CDR3: CSGERQNTEAFF
DNA: TGCAGTGGCGAAAGGCAGAACACTGAAGCTTTCTTT

J: TRBJ1-2
D: NA
V: TRBV12-3/TRBV12-4
size: many
CDR3: CASSFGRNYGYTF
DNA: TGTGCCAGCAGTTTCGGCCGAAACTATGGCTACACCTTC

J: TRBJ1-1
D: NA
V: TRBV6-5
size: many
CDR3: CASSYSTPPEAFF
DNA: TGTGCCAGCAGTTACTCGACACCACCTGAAGCTTTCTTT

J: TRBJ2-5
D: NA
V: TRBV7-2
size: NA
CDR3: CASSRTSRGSETQYF
DNA: TGTGCCAGCAGCCGTACTAGTAGGGGGTCAGAGACCCAGTACTTC

J: TRBJ2-1
D: TRBD2
V: TRBV4-1
size: many
CDR3: CASSQELGLAGASDNEQFF
DNA: TGCGCCAGCAGCCAAGAGTTGGGTTTAGCGGGGGCATCCGACAATGAGCAGTTCTTC

J: TRBJ2-1
D: TRBD1
V: TRBV10-3
size: few
CDR3: CAISPRGNEQFF
DNA: TGTGCCATCAGTCCCAGGGGGAATGAGCAGTTCTTC

J: TRBJ2-3
D: TRBD1
V: TRBV3-1
size: many
CDR3: CASSRDRGTDTQYF
DNA: TGTGCCAGCAGCCGGGACAGGGGCACAGATACGCAGTATTTT

J: TRBJ1-5
D: TRBD1
V: TRBV29-1
size: many
CDR3: CSVPGGRGQPQHF
DNA: TGCAGCGTCCCAGGGGGGCGCGGTCAGCCCCAGCATTTT

J: TRBJ2-1
D: TRBD2
V: TRBV19
size: many
CDR3: CASSIGGNHNEQFF
DNA: TGTGCCAGTAGTATCGGGGGGAACCACAATGAGCAGTTCTTC

J: TRBJ2-7
D: TRBD2
V: TRBV29-1
size: few
CDR3: CSVGSSGRSSYEQYF
DNA: TGCAGCGTTGGGAGTAGCGGGAGGAGCTCCTACGAGCAGTACTTC

J: TRBJ2-1
D: NA
V: TRBV20-1
size: many
CDR3: CSAPITFNEQFF
DNA: TGCAGTGCCCCCATCACATTCAATGAGCAGTTCTTC

J: TRBJ2-4
D: NA
V: TRBV7-7
size: many
CDR3: CASSSLRKNIQYF
DNA: TGTGCTAGCAGCTCCCTGAGAAAAAACATTCAGTACTTC

J: TRBJ1-2
D: NA
V: TRBV7-3
size: few
CDR3: CASSLTGGVRAF
DNA: TGTGCCAGCAGCTTAACGGGTGGGGTACGTGCCTTC

J: TRBJ2-5
D: NA
V: TRBV5-4
size: many
CDR3: CASSHRTQQETQYF
DNA: TGTGCCAGCAGCCACCGGACCCAACAAGAGACCCAGTACTTC

J: TRBJ2-5
D: TRBD2
V: TRBV9
size: few
CDR3: CASSVVGLAQETQYF
DNA: TGTGCCAGCAGCGTAGTTGGACTAGCGCAAGAGACCCAGTACTTC

J: TRBJ1-1
D: NA
V: TRBV4-2
size: few
CDR3: CASSQDRAGRGLWDTEAFF
DNA: TGTGCCAGCAGCCAAGATCGGGCGGGCAGGGGCCTCTGGGACACTGAAGCTTTCTTT

J: TRBJ2-3
D: TRBD2
V: TRBV7-8
size: few
CDR3: CASSRPLGGRDGLTDTQYF
DNA: TGTGCCAGCAGCCGCCCTTTGGGCGGGAGGGATGGGTTGACAGATACGCAGTATTTT

J: TRBJ2-1
D: NA
V: TRBV7-9
size: NA
CDR3: CASSSLGLYNEQFF
DNA: TGTGCCAGCAGCTCCTTAGGGCTATACAATGAGCAGTTCTTC

J: TRBJ2-2
D: NA
V: TRBV10-3
size: few
CDR3: CAISSTLGGELFF
DNA: TGTGCCATCAGCAGCACCCTGGGGGGGGAGCTGTTTTTT

J: TRBJ2-1
D: NA
V: TRBV23-1
size: many
CDR3: CASSQSEQEDNEQFF
DNA: TGCGCCAGCAGTCAATCGGAGCAGGAGGACAATGAGCAGTTCTTC

J: TRBJ2-7
D: TRBD2
V: TRBV7-2
size: NA
CDR3: CASSLEAGGFYEQYF
DNA: TGTGCCAGCAGCTTAGAAGCGGGAGGCTTCTACGAGCAGTACTTC

J: TRBJ1-2
D: NA
V: TRBV6-5
size: few
CDR3: CASSYSLKGDEYGYTF
DNA: TGTGCCAGCAGTTACAGCTTGAAGGGGGACGAGTATGGCTACACCTTC

J: TRBJ2-7
D: TRBD1
V: TRBV6-1
size: many
CDR3: CASSTEGPRTGYEQYF
DNA: TGTGCCAGCTCGACCGAAGGACCTCGGACAGGCTACGAGCAGTACTTC

J: TRBJ2-1
D: TRBD2
V: TRBV12-3/TRBV12-4
size: few
CDR3: CASSWPSGYNEQFF
DNA: TGTGCCAGCAGTTGGCCTAGCGGATACAATGAGCAGTTCTTC

J: TRBJ1-1
D: NA
V: TRBV15
size: many
CDR3: CATSQSRGTEAFF
DNA: TGTGCCACCAGCCAAAGCAGGGGCACTGAAGCTTTCTTT

J: TRBJ2-1
D: TRBD1
V: TRBV12-3/TRBV12-4
size: NA
CDR3: CASSLQGQKDNEQFF
DNA: TGTGCCAGCAGTTTACAGGGACAGAAGGACAATGAGCAGTTCTTC

J: TRBJ1-1
D: NA
V: TRBV29-1
size: NA
CDR3: CSVDSLMNTEAFF
DNA: TGCAGCGTTGACTCGCTAATGAACACTGAAGCTTTCTTT

J: TRBJ2-5
D: NA
V: TRBV7-6
size: many
CDR3: CASSSRERTQYF
DNA: TGTGCCAGCAGCTCTAGAGAAAGGACCCAGTACTTC

J: TRBJ2-1
D: NA
V: TRBV9
size: many
CDR3: CASSPTRAYNEQFF
DNA: TGTGCCAGCAGCCCGACCCGGGCCTACAATGAGCAGTTCTTC

J: TRBJ2-3
D: NA
V: TRBV27
size: few
CDR3: CASSFTGPSYVSTDTQYF
DNA: TGTGCCAGCAGTTTTACCGGACCCTCCTACGTTAGCACAGATACGCAGTATTTT

J: TRBJ2-2
D: TRBD2
V: TRBV4-2
size: many
CDR3: CASSPRTSGRAPGTGELFF
DNA: TGTGCCAGCAGCCCCCGGACTAGCGGGAGGGCCCCGGGGACCGGGGAGCTGTTTTTT

J: TRBJ1-1
D: NA
V: TRBV5-4
size: NA
CDR3: CASTSPQSYPGTEAFF
DNA: TGTGCCAGCACCTCCCCTCAGTCCTACCCGGGAACTGAAGCTTTCTTT

J: TRBJ2-7
D: TRBD2
V: TRBV20-1
size: NA
CDR3: CSTKRLAGYEQYF
DNA: TGCAGTACTAAACGACTAGCGGGATACGAGCAGTACTTC

J: TRBJ2-7
D: NA
V: TRBV6-6
size: few
CDR3: CASSPGRASYF
DNA: TGTGCCAGCAGTCCTGGCAGGGCATCGTACTTC

J: TRBJ1-3
D: NA
V: TRBV20-1
size: few
CDR3: CSAIVTGAGNTIYF
DNA: TGCAGTGCCATAGTAACAGGCGCTGGAAACACCATATATTTT

J: TRBJ2-1
D: NA
V: TRBV27
size: many
CDR3: CASSYGRGNEQFF
DNA: TGTGCCAGCAGTTACGGGAGAGGCAATGAGCAGTTCTTC

J: TRBJ1-3
D: NA
V: TRBV12-3/TRBV12-4
size: NA
CDR3: CASNYGGVGTIYF
DNA: TGTGCCAGCAACTACGGCGGAGTGGGCACCATATATTTT

J: TRBJ2-2
D: NA
V: TRBV12-3/TRBV12-4
size: few
CDR3: CASRRDPGELFF
DNA: TGTGCCAGCAGGCGGGACCCCGGGGAGCTGTTTTTT

J: TRBJ2-1
D: TRBD2
V: TRBV20-1
size: many
CDR3: CSARDWRLAGGKTYNEQFF
DNA: TGCAGTGCTAGAGATTGGCGACTAGCGGGAGGAAAGACCTACAATGAGCAGTTCTTC

J: TRBJ2-2
D: TRBD2
V: TRBV11-1
size: many
CDR3: CVSRRTSGRANTGELFF
DNA: TGTGTCAGCAGACGGACTAGCGGGAGGGCGAACACCGGGGAGCTGTTTTTT

J: TRBJ2-1
D: TRBD2
V: TRBV19
size: many
CDR3: CASSISLSSGFNEQFF
DNA: TGTGCCAGTAGTATTAGCTTGTCTAGCGGTTTCAATGAGCAGTTCTTC

J: TRBJ2-1
D: NA
V: TRBV5-1
size: many
CDR3: CASSSAPAPLGWNEQFF
DNA: TGCGCCAGCAGCTCAGCCCCCGCCCCCCTGGGCTGGAATGAGCAGTTCTTC

J: TRBJ2-3
D: NA
V: TRBV12-2
size: NA
CDR3: CASRLSFVCGISTDTQYF
DNA: TGTGCAAGTCGCTTAAGTTTTGTGTGCGGGATCAGCACAGATACGCAGTATTTT

J: TRBJ1-1
D: NA
V: TRBV29-1
size: many
CDR3: CSVAMTEYTEAFF
DNA: TGCAGCGTTGCCATGACAGAGTACACTGAAGCTTTCTTT

J: TRBJ2-1
D: TRBD2
V: TRBV20-1
size: many
CDR3: CSAPGTSGNYNEQFF
DNA: TGCAGTGCGCCTGGGACTAGCGGTAACTACAATGAGCAGTTCTTC

J: TRBJ2-7
D: NA
V: TRBV18
size: many
CDR3: CASSPTLAEQYF
DNA: TGTGCCAGCTCACCTACCCTAGCCGAGCAGTACTTC

J: TRBJ1-4
D: NA
V: TRBV7-9
size: many
CDR3: CASSPIRGGTVNEKLFF
DNA: TGTGCCAGCAGTCCAATTAGGGGTGGGACGGTGAATGAAAAACTGTTTTTT